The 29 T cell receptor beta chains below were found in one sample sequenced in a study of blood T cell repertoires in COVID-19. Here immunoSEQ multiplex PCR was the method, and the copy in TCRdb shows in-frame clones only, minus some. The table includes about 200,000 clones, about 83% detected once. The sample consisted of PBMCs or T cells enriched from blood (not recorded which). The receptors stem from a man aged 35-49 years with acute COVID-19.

CDR3 protein: CASSLNGGRSGANVLTF. CDR3 bases: TGTGCCAGCAGTTTAAACGGGGGACGCTCTGGGGCCAACGTCCTGACTTTC. This chain connects TRBV27 to TRBJ2-6, with a tentative D call TRBD2 (6 bases). Germline CDR1 reads MNHEY; CDR2 reads SMNVEV (reference sequence). Trimming left V 2 bases short and J 0 bases short, with 11 bases between. The CDR3 covers 17 residues. Full variable domain (rest looked up from reference TRBV27 and TRBJ2-6): EAQVTQNPRYLITVTGKKLTVTCSQNMNHEYMSWYRQDPGLGLRQIYYSMNVEVTDKGDVPEGYKVSRKEKRNFPLILESPSPNQTSLYFCASSLNGGRSGANVLTFGAGSRLTVL.

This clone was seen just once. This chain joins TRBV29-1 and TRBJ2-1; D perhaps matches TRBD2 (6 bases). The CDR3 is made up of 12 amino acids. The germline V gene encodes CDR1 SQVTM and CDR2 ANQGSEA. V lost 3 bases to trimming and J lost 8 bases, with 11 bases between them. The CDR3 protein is CSVDKLADEQFF. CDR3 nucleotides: TGCAGCGTTGACAAACTAGCTGATGAGCAGTTCTTC.

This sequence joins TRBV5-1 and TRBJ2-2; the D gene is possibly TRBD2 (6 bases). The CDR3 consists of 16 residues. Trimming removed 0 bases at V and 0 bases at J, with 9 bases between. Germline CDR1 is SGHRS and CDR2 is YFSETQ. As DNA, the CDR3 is TGCGCCAGCAGCTTGGGGCGGGGCGCGAACACCGGGGAGCTGTTTTTT. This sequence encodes CASSLGRGANTGELFF.

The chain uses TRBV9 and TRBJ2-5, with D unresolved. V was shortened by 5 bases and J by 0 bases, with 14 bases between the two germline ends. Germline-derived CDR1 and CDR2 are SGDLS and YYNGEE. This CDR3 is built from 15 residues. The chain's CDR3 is CASSRTPNNQETQYF. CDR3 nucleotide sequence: TGTGCCAGCAGTCGAACCCCCAACAACCAAGAGACCCAGTACTTC.

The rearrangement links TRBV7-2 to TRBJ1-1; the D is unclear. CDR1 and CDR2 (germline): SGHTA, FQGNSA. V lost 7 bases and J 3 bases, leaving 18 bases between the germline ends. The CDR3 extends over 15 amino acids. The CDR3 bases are TGTGCCAGCAACCCCCTAGGGAGTCCCTACACTGAAGCTTTCTTT. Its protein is CASNPLGSPYTEAFF.

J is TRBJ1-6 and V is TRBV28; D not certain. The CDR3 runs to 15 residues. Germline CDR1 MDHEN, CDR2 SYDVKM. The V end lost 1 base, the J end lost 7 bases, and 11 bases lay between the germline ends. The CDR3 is CASSLSAGQNSPLHF. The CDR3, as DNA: TGTGCCAGCAGTTTATCCGCAGGTCAAAATTCACCCCTCCACTTT.

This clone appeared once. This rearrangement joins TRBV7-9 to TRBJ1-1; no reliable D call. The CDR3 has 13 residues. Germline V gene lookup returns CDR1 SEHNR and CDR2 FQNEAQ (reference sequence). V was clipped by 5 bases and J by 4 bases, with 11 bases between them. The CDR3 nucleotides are TGTGCCAGCAGCGCGACTACGAGCACTGAAGCTTTCTTT. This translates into CASSATTSTEAFF. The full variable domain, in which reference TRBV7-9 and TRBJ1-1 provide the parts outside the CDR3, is DTGVSQNPRHKITKRGQNVTFRCDPISEHNRLYWYRQTLGQGPEFLTYFQNEAQLEKSRLLSDRFSAERPKGSFSTLEIQRTEQGDSAMYLCASSATTSTEAFFGQGTRLTVV.

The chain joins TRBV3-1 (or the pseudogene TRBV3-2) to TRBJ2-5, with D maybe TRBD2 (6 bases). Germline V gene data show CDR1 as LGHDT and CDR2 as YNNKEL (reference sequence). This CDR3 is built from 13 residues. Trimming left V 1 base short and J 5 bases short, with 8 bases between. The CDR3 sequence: CASSQAGAETQYF. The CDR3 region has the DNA TGTGCCAGCAGCCAAGCGGGAGCGGAGACCCAGTACTTC.

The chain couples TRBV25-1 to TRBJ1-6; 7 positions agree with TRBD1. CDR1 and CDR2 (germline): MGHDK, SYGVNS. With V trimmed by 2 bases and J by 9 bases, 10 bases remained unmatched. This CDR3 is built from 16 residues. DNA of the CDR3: TGTGCCAGCAGTGAAGGACGAAAGGGGGCGGGTTCACCCCTCCACTTT. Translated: CASSEGRKGAGSPLHF.

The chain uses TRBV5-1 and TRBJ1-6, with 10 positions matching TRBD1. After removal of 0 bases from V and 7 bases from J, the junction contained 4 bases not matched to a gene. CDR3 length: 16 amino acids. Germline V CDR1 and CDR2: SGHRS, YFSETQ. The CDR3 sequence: CASSLEGQGLNSPLHF. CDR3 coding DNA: TGCGCCAGCAGCTTGGAGGGACAGGGGTTGAATTCACCCCTCCACTTT. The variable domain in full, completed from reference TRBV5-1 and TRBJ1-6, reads KAGVTQTPRYLIKTRGQQVTLSCSPISGHRSVSWYQQTPGQGLQFLFEYFSETQRNKGNFPGRFSGRQFSNSRSEMNVSTLELGDSALYLCASSLEGQGLNSPLHFGNGTRLTVT.

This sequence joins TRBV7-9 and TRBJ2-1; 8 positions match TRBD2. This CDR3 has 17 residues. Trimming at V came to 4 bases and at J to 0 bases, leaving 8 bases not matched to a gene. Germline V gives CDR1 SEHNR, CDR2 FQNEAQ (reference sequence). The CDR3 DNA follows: TGTGCCAGCAGCTACCCCCGGGCGGGAGGCTCCTACAATGAGCAGTTCTTC. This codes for CASSYPRAGGSYNEQFF.

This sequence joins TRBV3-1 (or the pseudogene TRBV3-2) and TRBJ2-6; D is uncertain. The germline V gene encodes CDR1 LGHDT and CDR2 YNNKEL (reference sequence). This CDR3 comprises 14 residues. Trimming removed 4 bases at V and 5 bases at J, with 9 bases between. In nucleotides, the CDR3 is TGTGCCAGCAGCCTGCCAGACAGGGCCAACGTCCTGACTTTC. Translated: CASSLPDRANVLTF.

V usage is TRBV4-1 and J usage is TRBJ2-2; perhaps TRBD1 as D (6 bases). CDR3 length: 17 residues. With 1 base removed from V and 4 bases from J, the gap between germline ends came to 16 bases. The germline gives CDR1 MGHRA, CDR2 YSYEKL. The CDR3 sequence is CASSQGLRGPITGELFF. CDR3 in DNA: TGCGCCAGCAGCCAAGGGCTCAGGGGCCCCATCACCGGGGAGCTGTTTTTT.

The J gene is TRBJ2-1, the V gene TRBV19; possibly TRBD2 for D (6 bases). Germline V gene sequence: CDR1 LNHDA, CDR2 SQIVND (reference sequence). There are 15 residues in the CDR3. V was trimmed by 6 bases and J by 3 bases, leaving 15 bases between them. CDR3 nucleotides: TGTGCCAGTAGCAGGAGGCTAGCGAACTACAATGAGCAGTTCTTC. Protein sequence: CASSRRLANYNEQFF.

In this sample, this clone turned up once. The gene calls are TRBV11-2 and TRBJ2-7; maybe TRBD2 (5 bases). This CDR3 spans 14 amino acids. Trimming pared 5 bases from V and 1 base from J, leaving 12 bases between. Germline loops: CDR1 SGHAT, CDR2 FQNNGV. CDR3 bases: TGTGCCAGCAGCGCTACCCTAGCTTCCTACGAGCAGTACTTC. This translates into CASSATLASYEQYF.

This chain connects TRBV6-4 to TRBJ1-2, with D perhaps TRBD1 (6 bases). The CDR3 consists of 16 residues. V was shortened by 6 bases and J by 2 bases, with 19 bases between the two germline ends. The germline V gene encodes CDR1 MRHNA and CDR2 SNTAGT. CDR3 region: CASSQDSFPANYGYTF. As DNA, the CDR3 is TGTGCCAGCAGCCAGGACAGTTTCCCGGCAAACTATGGCTACACCTTC.

CDR3 nucleotides: TGTGCCAGCTCATCCCGGGACAGTGGAGGGACCCAGTACTTC. Encoded protein: CASSSRDSGGTQYF. The genes are TRBV18 and TRBJ2-5, with 7 bases fitting TRBD1. The CDR3 loop spans 14 amino acids. V lost 5 bases, J lost 7 bases, and 10 bases stayed unmatched. The germline gives CDR1 KGHSH, CDR2 LQKENI.

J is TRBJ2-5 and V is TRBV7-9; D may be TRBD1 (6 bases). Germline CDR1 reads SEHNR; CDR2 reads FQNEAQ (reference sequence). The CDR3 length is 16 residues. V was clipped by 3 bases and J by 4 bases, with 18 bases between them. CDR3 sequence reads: CASSFGGQGFVETQYF. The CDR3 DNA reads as TGTGCCAGCAGCTTCGGTGGGCAGGGGTTTGTAGAGACCCAGTACTTC.

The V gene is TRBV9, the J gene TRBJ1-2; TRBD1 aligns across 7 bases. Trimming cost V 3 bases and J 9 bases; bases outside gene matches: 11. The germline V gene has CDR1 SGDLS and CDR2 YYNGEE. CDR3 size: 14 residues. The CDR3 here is CASSEGQNRGSYTF. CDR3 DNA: TGTGCCAGCAGCGAGGGGCAAAACAGGGGTAGCTACACCTTC.

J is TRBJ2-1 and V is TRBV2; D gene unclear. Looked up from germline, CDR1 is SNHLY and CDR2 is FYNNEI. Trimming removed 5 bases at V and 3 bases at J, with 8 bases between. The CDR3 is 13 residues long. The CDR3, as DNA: TGTGCCAGCAGTAGTTTTAGCTACAATGAGCAGTTCTTC. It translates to CASSSFSYNEQFF.

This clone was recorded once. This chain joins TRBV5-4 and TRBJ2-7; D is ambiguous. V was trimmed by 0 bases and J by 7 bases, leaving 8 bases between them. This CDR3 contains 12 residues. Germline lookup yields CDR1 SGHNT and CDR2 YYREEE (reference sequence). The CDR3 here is CASSLDAGEQYF. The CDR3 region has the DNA TGTGCCAGCAGCTTGGACGCCGGGGAGCAGTACTTC.

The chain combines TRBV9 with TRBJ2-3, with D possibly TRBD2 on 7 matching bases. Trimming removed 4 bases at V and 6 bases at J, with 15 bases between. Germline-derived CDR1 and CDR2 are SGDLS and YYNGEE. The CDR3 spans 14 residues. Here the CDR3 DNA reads TGTGCCAGCAGCTTCACAGAGGGGGGGGATACGCAGTATTTT. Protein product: CASSFTEGGDTQYF.

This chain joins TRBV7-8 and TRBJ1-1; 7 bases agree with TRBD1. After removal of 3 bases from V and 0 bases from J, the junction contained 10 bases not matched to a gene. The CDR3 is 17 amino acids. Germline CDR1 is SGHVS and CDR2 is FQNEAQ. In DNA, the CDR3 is TGTGCCAGCAGCTTCCTCCGGGACAGCAACATGAACACTGAAGCTTTCTTT. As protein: CASSFLRDSNMNTEAFF.

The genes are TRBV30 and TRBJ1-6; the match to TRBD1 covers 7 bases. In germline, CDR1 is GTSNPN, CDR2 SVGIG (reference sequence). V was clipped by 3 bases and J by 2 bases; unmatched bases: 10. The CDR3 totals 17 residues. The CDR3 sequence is CAWSRDRSVPYNSPLHF. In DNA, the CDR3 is TGTGCCTGGAGCCGGGACAGATCGGTCCCCTATAATTCACCCCTCCACTTT.

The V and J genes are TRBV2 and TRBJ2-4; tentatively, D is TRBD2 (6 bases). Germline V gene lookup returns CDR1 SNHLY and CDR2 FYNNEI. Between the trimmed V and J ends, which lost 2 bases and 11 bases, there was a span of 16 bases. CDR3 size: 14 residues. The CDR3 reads CASSEIGREVVQYF. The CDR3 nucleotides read TGTGCCAGCAGTGAAATCGGTAGGGAGGTGGTTCAGTACTTC.

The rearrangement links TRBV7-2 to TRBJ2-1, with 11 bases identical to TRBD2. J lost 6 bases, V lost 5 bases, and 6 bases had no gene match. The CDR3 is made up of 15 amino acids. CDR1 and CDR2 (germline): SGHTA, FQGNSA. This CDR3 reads CASSPLAGGGNEQFF. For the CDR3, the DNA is TGTGCCAGCAGCCCCTTAGCGGGAGGGGGCAATGAGCAGTTCTTC.

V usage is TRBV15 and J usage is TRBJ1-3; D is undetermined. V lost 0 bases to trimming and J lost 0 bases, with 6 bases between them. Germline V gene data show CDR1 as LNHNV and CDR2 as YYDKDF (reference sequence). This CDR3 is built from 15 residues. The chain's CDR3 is CATSRDGGSGNTIYF. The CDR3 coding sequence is TGTGCCACCAGCAGAGATGGAGGCTCTGGAAACACCATATATTTT.

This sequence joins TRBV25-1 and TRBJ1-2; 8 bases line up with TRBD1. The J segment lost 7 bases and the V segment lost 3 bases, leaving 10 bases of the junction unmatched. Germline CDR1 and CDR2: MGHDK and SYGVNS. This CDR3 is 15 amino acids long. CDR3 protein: CASSESSGGVFGYTF. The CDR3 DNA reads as TGTGCCAGCAGTGAGTCTTCAGGGGGCGTTTTTGGCTACACCTTC.

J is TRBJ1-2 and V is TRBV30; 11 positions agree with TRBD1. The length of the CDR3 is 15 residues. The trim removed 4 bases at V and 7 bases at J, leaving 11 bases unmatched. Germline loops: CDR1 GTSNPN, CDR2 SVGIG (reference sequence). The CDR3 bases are TGTGCCTGGACCCTGTTCACCGGGACAGGGGGTGGCTACACCTTC. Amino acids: CAWTLFTGTGGGYTF.